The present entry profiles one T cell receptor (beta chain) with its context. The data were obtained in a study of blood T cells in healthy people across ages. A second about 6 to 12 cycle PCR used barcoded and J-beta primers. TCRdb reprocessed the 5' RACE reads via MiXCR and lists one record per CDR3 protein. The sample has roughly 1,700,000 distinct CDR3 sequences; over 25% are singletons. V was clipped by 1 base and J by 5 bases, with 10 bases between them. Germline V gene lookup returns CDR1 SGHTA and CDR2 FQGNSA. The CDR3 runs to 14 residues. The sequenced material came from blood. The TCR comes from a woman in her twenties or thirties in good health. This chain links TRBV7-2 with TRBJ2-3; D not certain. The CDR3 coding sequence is TGTGCCAGCAGCTTAGTCGGCTCTGGAGATACGCAGTATTTT. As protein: CASSLVGSGDTQYF.